This T cell receptor beta chain was captured by sequencing in a study of response to subunit inactivated influenza vaccine. General study findings and limits: T cells newly recruited by each seasonal influenza vaccination are few, the authors suggested.

TCRdb re-called the RT-PCR reads with MiXCR, one entry per CDR3 protein. The sample records roughly 790,000 distinct CDR3 sequences, around 20% being singletons. Trimming cost V 2 bases and J 4 bases, with 18 bases left between them. Germline V gives CDR1 SQVTM, CDR2 ANQGSEA. This CDR3 has 15 residues. In its sample, this clonotype was seen a few times. Its target is not known. The starting material was PBMCs from blood, obtained 5 days after vaccination. This TCR derives from a man aged 45-65 years who received an inactivated influenza vaccine. The rearrangement uses TRBV29-1 and TRBJ2-7, with D tentatively TRBD1 (7 bases). The CDR3 reads CSVELGGGGLYEQYF. The DNA of the CDR3 is TGCAGCGTTGAACTTGGAGGGGGCGGCCTTTACGAGCAGTACTTC.